This TCR beta chain stems from a study of control samples from healthy donors and cancer patients. This clone was observed once. Some clones are missing from TCRdb's copy, which holds only in-frame ones; the method was immunoSEQ multiplex PCR. The sample consists of 45,000 to 60,000 clones, 90% to 95% of them appearing once. CDR1 MNHEY and CDR2 SVGAGI come from the germline V gene. Trimming took 6 bases from V and 7 from J, leaving 13 bases between them. This CDR3 region has 14 residues. The sequence derives from a man younger than 45 in good health. The V and J genes are TRBV6-5 and TRBJ1-6; no definite D call. Sequencing used blood. CDR3 sequence (DNA): TGTGCCAGCAGCTTCGCGGAGTCGAATTCACCCCTCCACTTT. It codes for CASSFAESNSPLHF.